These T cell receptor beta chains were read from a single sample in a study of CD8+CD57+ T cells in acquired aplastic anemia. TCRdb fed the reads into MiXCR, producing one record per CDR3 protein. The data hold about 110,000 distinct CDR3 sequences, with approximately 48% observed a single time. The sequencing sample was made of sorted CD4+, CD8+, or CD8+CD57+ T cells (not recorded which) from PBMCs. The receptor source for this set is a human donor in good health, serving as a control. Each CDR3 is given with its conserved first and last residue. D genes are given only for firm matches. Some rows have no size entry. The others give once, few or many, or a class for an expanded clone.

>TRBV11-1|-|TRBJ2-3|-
TGTGCCAGCAGCCCCGGACGGGCACCCACAGATACGCAGTATTTT
CASSPGRAPTDTQYF
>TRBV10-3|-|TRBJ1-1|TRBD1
TGTGCCACAAAGGGGGACAGGGATAGCGTTGAAGCTTTCTTT
CATKGDRDSVEAFF
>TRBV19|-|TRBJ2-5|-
TGTGCCAGTAGTATCGAGGGCAGGAGGGGAGAGACCCAGTACTTC
CASSIEGRRGETQYF
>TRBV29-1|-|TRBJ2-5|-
TGCAGCGTTGAAGATGGGGGCGGAGGGGGCAAGGTGGAGACCCAGTACTTC
CSVEDGGGGGKVETQYF
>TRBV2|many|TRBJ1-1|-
TGTGCCAGCAGGGGTCTTGGGACTGAAGCTTTCTTT
CASRGLGTEAFF
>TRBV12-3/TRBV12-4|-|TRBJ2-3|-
TGTGCCAGCAGCCTGGGGATAGTCACAGATACGCAGTATTTT
CASSLGIVTDTQYF
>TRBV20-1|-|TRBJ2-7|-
TGCAGTGCTAGAGATCCCTACGGAGTTACCTACGAGCAGTACTTC
CSARDPYGVTYEQYF
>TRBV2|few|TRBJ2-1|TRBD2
TGTGCCAGCAGTGGATATACTAGCGGGGGTGGGAATGAGCAGTTCTTC
CASSGYTSGGGNEQFF
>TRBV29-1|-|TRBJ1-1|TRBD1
TGCAGCGTGGAATCCGGGACAGCGAACACTGAAGCTTTCTTT
CSVESGTANTEAFF
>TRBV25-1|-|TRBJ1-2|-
TGTGCCAGCAGCTTAGGGGTGACGGGATATGGCTACACCTTC
CASSLGVTGYGYTF
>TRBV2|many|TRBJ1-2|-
TGTGCCAGCAGTGAATTAGGGGGGCAGGCTGGCTACACCTTC
CASSELGGQAGYTF
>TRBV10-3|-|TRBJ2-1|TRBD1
TGTGCCATCAGTGCGGGACAGGGGGGAGGTGAGCAGTTCTTC
CAISAGQGGGEQFF
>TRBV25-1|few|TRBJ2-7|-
TGTGCCAGCAGTGGGGGGGCCCTCCATAGGGAGCAGTACTTC
CASSGGALHREQYF
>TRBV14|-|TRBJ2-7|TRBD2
TGTGCCAGCAGCCCAATACAAAGGAGCCTGCCTAGCGGGGCGGACGAGTACTTC
CASSPIQRSLPSGADEYF
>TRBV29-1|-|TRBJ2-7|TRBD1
TGCAGCGTTGCGCGGGACAGGGTAACCTACGAGCAGTACTTC
CSVARDRVTYEQYF
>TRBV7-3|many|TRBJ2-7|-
TGTGCCAGCAGCCTGGGACCCGGATACGAGCAGTACTTC
CASSLGPGYEQYF
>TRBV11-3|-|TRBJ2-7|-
TGTGCCAGCAAGTTGGCGGACGAGCAGTACTTC
CASKLADEQYF
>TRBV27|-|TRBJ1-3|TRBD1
TGTGCCAGCAGTACAACAGGGGGCTCAGGAAACACCATATATTTT
CASSTTGGSGNTIYF
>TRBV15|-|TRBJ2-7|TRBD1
TGTGCCACCAGCCGAGGGGGGACAGGGGACTACGAGCAGTACTTC
CATSRGGTGDYEQYF
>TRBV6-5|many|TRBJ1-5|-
TGTGCCAGCAGTTACTCCGCGGGGCAATCATGGCCCCAGCATTTT
CASSYSAGQSWPQHF
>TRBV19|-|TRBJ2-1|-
TGTGCCAGTAGTGAGGGGGGGGCCAATGAGCAGTTCTTC
CASSEGGANEQFF
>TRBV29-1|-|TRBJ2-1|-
TGCAGCGTTGACCATAATGAGCAGTTCTTC
CSVDHNEQFF
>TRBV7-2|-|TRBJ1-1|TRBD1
TGTGCCAGCAGCCACCCGACAGGGGGTAGCTCTGGAGCTTTCTTT
CASSHPTGGSSGAFF
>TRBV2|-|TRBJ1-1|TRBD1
TGTGCCAGCAGGGGGGACAGTTTTGGTACTGAAGCTTTCTTT
CASRGDSFGTEAFF
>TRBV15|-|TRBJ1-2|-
TGTGCCACCAGCAGAGGTCGACAGTGGAATGGCTACACCTTC
CATSRGRQWNGYTF
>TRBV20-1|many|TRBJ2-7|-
TGCAGTGCTATTCCCACAGGGTACTACGAGCAGTACTTC
CSAIPTGYYEQYF
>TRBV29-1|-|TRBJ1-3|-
TGCAGCGTTGAAGAGGCAGGGAGTAAGGGCTCTGGAAACACCATATATTTT
CSVEEAGSKGSGNTIYF
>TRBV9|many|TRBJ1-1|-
TGTGCCAGCAGCGCCCGCTGGGGGGGAGGGACTGAAGCTTTCTTT
CASSARWGGGTEAFF
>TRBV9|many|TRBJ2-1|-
TGTGCCAGCAGCGTAGAGCCGACTCCGGGGAATGAGCAGTTCTTC
CASSVEPTPGNEQFF
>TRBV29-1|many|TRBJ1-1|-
TGCAGCGGTCTTTTGGGGGGCACTGAAGCTTTCTTT
CSGLLGGTEAFF
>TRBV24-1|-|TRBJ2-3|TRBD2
TGTGCCACCAGTGTGGGGCGGGGGGCCTCAGATACGCAGTATTTT
CATSVGRGASDTQYF
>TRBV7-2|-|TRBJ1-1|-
TGTGCCAGCAGCTCACTGACCACTGAAGCTTTCTTT
CASSSLTTEAFF
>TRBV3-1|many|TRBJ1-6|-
TGTGCCAGCAGCCAGACCTTAGGACGGCCGAACTCCTATAATTCACCCCTCCACTTT
CASSQTLGRPNSYNSPLHF
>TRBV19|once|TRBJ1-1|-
TGTGCCAGTAGTCCACAGGGACCCACTGAAGCTTTCTTT
CASSPQGPTEAFF
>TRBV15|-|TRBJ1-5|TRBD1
TGTGCCACCAGCAGAGCTCCGACAGGGGACCAGCCCCAGCATTTT
CATSRAPTGDQPQHF
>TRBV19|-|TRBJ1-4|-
TGTGCCAGTAGTATAAGGGGCTGGGGTGAAAAACTGTTTTTT
CASSIRGWGEKLFF
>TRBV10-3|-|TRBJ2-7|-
TGTGCCATCAGTGGTCAGGGAGGCTACGAGCAGTACTTC
CAISGQGGYEQYF
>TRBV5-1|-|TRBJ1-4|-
TGCGCCAGCAGCTTTCTTCAGGCGAATGAAAAACTGTTTTTT
CASSFLQANEKLFF
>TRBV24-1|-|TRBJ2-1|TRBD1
TGTGCCACCAGTGATCCTCCAGGGGGCTTCTCCTACAATGAGCAGTTCTTC
CATSDPPGGFSYNEQFF
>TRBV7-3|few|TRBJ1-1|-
TGTGCCAGCAAGGCGACCTTCGACACTGAAGCTTTCTTT
CASKATFDTEAFF
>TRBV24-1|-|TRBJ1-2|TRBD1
TGTGCCAATCAACGGGACAGGGACGGCTACACCTTC
CANQRDRDGYTF
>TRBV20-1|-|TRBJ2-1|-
TGCAGTGCTAGAGATGAAAGCTTCCGTGAGCAGTTCTTC
CSARDESFREQFF
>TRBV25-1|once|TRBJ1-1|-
TGTGCCAGCAGCTTAGGAGGGGGGAACACTGAAGCTTTCTTT
CASSLGGGNTEAFF
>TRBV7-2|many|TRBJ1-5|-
TGTGCCAGCAGCTTAGTAACAGGGAGCCTCCTACAGCCCCAGCATTTT
CASSLVTGSLLQPQHF
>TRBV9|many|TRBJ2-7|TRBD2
TGTGCCAGCAGCGATAGCGGGGGTAGAAGCGAGCAGTACTTC
CASSDSGGRSEQYF
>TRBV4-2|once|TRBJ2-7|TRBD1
TGTGCCAGCAGCCAAGAACAGGGGAGCTCCTACGAGCAGTACTTC
CASSQEQGSSYEQYF
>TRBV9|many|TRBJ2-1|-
TGTGCCAGCAGCGGGGGAGGCTATGAGCAGTTCTTC
CASSGGGYEQFF
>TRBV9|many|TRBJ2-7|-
TGTGCCAGCAGCGTAGGAGCCACCCTGGGGTACGAGCAGTACTTC
CASSVGATLGYEQYF
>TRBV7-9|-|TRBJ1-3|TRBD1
TGTGCCAGCAGCCCATGGGGACAGGGGAACACCATATATTTT
CASSPWGQGNTIYF
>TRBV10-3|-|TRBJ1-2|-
TGTGCCACCAGAAGACCGGGGCAGGGTTATGGCTACACCTTC
CATRRPGQGYGYTF
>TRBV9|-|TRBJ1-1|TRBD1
TGTGCCAGCAGCGTTACAGGGGTTGGGAGGACTGAAGCTTTCTTT
CASSVTGVGRTEAFF
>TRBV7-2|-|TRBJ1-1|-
TGTGCCAGCAGGGACAGTAACACCGAAGCTTTCTTT
CASRDSNTEAFF
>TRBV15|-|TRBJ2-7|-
TGTGCCACCAGCAGCATCTCAGGGGAAGAGCAGTACTTC
CATSSISGEEQYF
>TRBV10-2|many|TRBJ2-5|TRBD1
TGCGCCAGCAGTGACCCGACCGGGACAGGGAACCAAGAGACCCAGTACTTC
CASSDPTGTGNQETQYF
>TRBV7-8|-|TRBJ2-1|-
TGTGCCAGCAGCTCGAGTCTAACCGAGCAGTTCTTC
CASSSSLTEQFF
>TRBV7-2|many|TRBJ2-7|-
TGTGCCAGCAGCTTAGCTGGGCTAGGCTGGAACGAGCAGTACTTC
CASSLAGLGWNEQYF
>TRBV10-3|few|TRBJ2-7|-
TGTGCCATCAGTGCGCAGGAGTCCCCCTACGAGCAGTACTTC
CAISAQESPYEQYF